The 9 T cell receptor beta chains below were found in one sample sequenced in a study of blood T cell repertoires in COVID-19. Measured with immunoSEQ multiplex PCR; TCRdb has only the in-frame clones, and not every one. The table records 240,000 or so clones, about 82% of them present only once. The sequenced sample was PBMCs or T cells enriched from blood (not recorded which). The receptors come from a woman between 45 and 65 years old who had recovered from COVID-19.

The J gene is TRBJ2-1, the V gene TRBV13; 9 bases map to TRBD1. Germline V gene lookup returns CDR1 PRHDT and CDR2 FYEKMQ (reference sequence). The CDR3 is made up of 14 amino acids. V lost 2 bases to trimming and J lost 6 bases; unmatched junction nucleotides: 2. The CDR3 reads CASSLRQGVNEQFF. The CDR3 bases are TGTGCCAGCAGCTTAAGACAGGGGGTCAATGAGCAGTTCTTC.

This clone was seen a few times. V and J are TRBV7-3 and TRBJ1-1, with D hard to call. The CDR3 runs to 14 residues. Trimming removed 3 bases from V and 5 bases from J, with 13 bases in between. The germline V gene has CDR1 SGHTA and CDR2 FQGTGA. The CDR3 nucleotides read TGTGCCAGCAGCTTTGGAACGAGGGAGACTGAAGCTTTCTTT. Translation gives CASSFGTRETEAFF.

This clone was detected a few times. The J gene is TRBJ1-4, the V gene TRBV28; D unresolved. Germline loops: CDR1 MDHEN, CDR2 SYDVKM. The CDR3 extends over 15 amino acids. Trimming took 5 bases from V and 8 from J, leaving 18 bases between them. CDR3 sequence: CASSASGSRVEKLFF. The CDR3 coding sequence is TGTGCCAGCAGTGCCTCGGGGAGTAGGGTCGAAAAACTGTTTTTT.

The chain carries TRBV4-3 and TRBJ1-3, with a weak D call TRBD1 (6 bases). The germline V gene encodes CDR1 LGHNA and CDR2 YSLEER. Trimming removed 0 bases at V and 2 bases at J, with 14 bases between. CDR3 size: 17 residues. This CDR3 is CASSQDRGVGAGNTIYF. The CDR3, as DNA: TGCGCCAGCAGCCAAGACAGGGGAGTGGGAGCTGGAAACACCATATATTTT.

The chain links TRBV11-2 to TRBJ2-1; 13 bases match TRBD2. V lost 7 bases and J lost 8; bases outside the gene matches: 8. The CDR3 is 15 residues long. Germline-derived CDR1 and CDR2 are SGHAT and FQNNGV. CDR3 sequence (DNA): TGTGCCAGCATCCTTGGGACTAGCGGGACTCATGAGCAGTTCTTC. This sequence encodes CASILGTSGTHEQFF.

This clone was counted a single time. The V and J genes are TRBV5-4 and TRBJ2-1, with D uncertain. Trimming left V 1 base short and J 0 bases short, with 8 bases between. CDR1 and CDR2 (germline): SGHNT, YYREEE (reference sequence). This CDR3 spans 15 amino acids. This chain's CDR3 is CASSLSELSYNEQFF. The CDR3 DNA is TGTGCCAGCAGCTTGAGCGAGCTCTCCTACAATGAGCAGTTCTTC. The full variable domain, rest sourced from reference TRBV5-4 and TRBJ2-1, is ETGVTQSPTHLIKTRGQQVTLRCSSQSGHNTVSWYQQALGQGPQFIFQYYREEENGRGNFPPRFSGLQFPNYSSELNVNALELDDSALYLCASSLSELSYNEQFFGPGTRLTVL.

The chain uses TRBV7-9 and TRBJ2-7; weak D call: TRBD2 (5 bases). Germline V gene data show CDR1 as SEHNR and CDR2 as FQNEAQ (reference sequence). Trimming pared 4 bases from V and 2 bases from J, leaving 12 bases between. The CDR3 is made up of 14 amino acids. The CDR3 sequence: CASSSNPGTYEQYF. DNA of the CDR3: TGTGCCAGCAGCTCAAACCCGGGGACCTACGAGCAGTACTTC.

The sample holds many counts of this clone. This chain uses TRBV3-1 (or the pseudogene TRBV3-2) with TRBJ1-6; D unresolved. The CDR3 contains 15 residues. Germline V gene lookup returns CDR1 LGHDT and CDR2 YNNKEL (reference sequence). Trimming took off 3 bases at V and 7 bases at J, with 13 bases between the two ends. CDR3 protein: CASSHRGEHNSPLHF. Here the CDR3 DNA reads TGTGCCAGCAGCCACCGGGGAGAACACAATTCACCCCTCCACTTT.

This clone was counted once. The chain's CDR3 is CASSETPGFLSPLHF. The CDR3 coding sequence is TGTGCCAGCAGTGAAACCCCAGGGTTTCTATCACCCCTCCACTTT. The chain uses TRBV6-1 and TRBJ1-6; D perhaps matches TRBD1 (5 bases). The CDR3 sequence is 15 residues long. CDR1 and CDR2 from the germline V gene are MNHNS and SASEGT. V was cut by 2 bases and J by 10 bases, with 15 bases left in between.